The 20 T cell receptor beta chains below were found in one sample sequenced in a study of vaccination and CD4 T cells after COVID-19. Once obtained from cultured CD4+ T cells, the DNA was sequenced using the Oncomine TCR Beta short-read assay. TCRdb ran MiXCR on the PCR reads and lists one entry per CDR3 protein. The table includes about 10,000 distinct CDR3 sequences, less than 85% detected once. Regarding treatment: approximately 9-day PBMC culture with coronavirus spike peptide pools or control peptides (ViraFEST assay). Their antigens are not known. Sequencing was performed on CD4+ T cells from blood, cultured in vitro. These receptor sequences come from a human donor who had recovered from COVID-19.

The V and J genes are TRBV6-1 and TRBJ1-5; TRBD1 agrees at 10 bases. Germline CDR1 is MNHNS and CDR2 is SASEGT. This CDR3 is built from 19 residues. The V gene end was trimmed by 7 bases and the J gene end by 2 bases; junction bases not matched to a gene: 17. CDR3 nucleotides: TGTGCCAGCAAATCAAACCTGGGACAGGGGATTTTAGGCAATCAGCCCCAGCATTTT. Protein sequence: CASKSNLGQGILGNQPQHF.

The chain couples TRBV7-9 to TRBJ2-7, with D perhaps TRBD1 (6 bases). Germline V gives CDR1 SEHNR, CDR2 FQNEAQ (reference sequence). V lost 0 bases and J lost 4, with 10 bases in between. The CDR3 loop spans 14 amino acids. CDR3 bases: TGTGCCAGCAGCTTAGCTGGGGGCCTTTACGAGCAGTACTTC. Translated, it gives CASSLAGGLYEQYF.

The chain couples TRBV20-1 to TRBJ2-7; the D gene could be TRBD1 or TRBD2 (6 bases each). Germline CDR1 DFQATT, CDR2 SNEGSKA (reference sequence). The CDR3 contains 13 residues. The ends were cut back, 6 bases at V and 0 bases at J, with 12 bases in the middle. The CDR3 loop is CSAQTGASYEQYF. In DNA form, the CDR3 reads TGCAGTGCCCAAACGGGGGCCTCCTACGAGCAGTACTTC.

The chain employs TRBV6-5 and TRBJ1-5, with D perhaps matching TRBD1 (5 bases). The CDR3 is made up of 15 amino acids. Germline CDR1 reads MNHEY; CDR2 reads SVGAGI. The V end lost 4 bases, the J end lost 0 bases, and 10 bases lay between the germline ends. This CDR3 is CASSSDGGSNQPQHF. Written as DNA, the CDR3 is TGTGCCAGCAGTTCAGACGGGGGTAGCAATCAGCCCCAGCATTTT.

CDR3 sequence reads: CASTVSGGNRVAFF. CDR3 nucleotide sequence: TGTGCCAGCACGGTATCAGGTGGCAATCGAGTGGCTTTCTTT. V is TRBV27 and J is TRBJ1-1; D ambiguous. CDR3 size: 14 residues. Germline V CDR1 and CDR2: MNHEY, SMNVEV (reference sequence). Between the trimmed V and J ends, which lost 7 bases and 11 bases, there was a span of 23 bases.

The chain combines TRBV7-6 with TRBJ2-7; D may match TRBD1 or TRBD2 (5 bases each). V lost 5 bases and J 2 bases, leaving 19 bases between the germline ends. In germline, CDR1 is SGHVS, CDR2 FNYEAQ. The CDR3 is 16 amino acids. This CDR3 is CASSDPRDGFPYEQYF. For the CDR3, the DNA is TGTGCCAGCAGCGACCCCCGGGACGGCTTTCCCTACGAGCAGTACTTC.

The rearrangement links TRBV28 to TRBJ1-6, with unresolved D. Germline V gene sequence: CDR1 MDHEN, CDR2 SYDVKM. V lost 6 bases, J lost 5 bases, and 11 bases lay in between. The CDR3 is made up of 14 amino acids. The CDR3 spells CASSARQHNSPLHF. CDR3 DNA sequence: TGTGCCAGCAGCGCGAGGCAGCATAATTCACCCCTCCACTTT.

The count of this clonotype is one. The chain employs TRBV11-2 and TRBJ1-6; 9 nucleotides match TRBD1. V trimming: 5 bases; J trimming: 9 bases; junction bases outside the gene matches: 8. The CDR3 is made up of 15 amino acids. Germline V lookup: CDR1 SGHAT, CDR2 FQNNGV. As DNA, the CDR3 is TGTGCCAGCAGCCACAGGGGGCGCGGCGGTTCACCCCTCCACTTT. Translated: CASSHRGRGGSPLHF. The variable domain in full, completed from reference TRBV11-2 and TRBJ1-6, reads EAGVAQSPRYKIIEKRQSVAFWCNPISGHATLYWYQQILGQGPKLLIQFQNNGVVDDSQLPKDRFSAERLKGVDSTLKIQPAKLEDSAVYLCASSHRGRGGSPLHFGNGTRLTVT.

The rearrangement joins TRBV7-6 to TRBJ2-5; D is unresolved. The CDR3 spans 15 residues. The V and J ends lost 4 bases and 8 bases respectively, with 20 bases between them. Germline V gene lookup returns CDR1 SGHVS and CDR2 FNYEAQ. The CDR3 region has the DNA TGTGCCAGCAGCTCTGGAGCCGCACCTTCTGGAACCCAGTACTTC. Translating gives CASSSGAAPSGTQYF.

This clonotype was recorded only once. This rearrangement joins TRBV7-9 to TRBJ1-1, with unresolved D. V was cut by 7 bases and J by 3 bases, with 18 bases left in between. The CDR3 is 15 residues long. In germline, CDR1 is SEHNR, CDR2 FQNEAQ (reference sequence). The DNA for the CDR3 is TGTGCCAGCATCCTCCCACCAGACGGGCACACTGAAGCTTTCTTT. It encodes CASILPPDGHTEAFF.

The chain has TRBV12-3 or TRBV12-4 and TRBJ1-2; 7 nucleotides align to TRBD1. The CDR3 is 14 residues long. V lost 6 bases and J lost 5; bases outside the gene matches: 9. CDR3 protein: CASRPTGAGYGYTF. For the CDR3, the DNA is TGTGCCAGCAGACCAACAGGGGCTGGATATGGCTACACCTTC.

The chain carries TRBV19 and TRBJ1-1; no clear D gene. Germline assignment: CDR1 LNHDA and CDR2 SQIVND (reference sequence). The CDR3 is 14 residues long. Trimming left V 4 bases short and J 0 bases short, with 9 bases between. The CDR3 sequence: CASSNQELNTEAFF. The CDR3 region has the DNA TGTGCCAGTAGTAACCAGGAGTTGAACACTGAAGCTTTCTTT.

The chain is built from TRBV7-7 and TRBJ2-7; weak D call: TRBD2 (6 bases). The CDR3 covers 14 residues. CDR1 is SSHAT, CDR2 FNYEAQ, per germline (reference sequence). V was clipped by 8 bases and J by 2 bases, with 16 bases between them. CDR3 sequence reads: CASGIDGSAYEQYF. For the CDR3, the DNA is TGTGCCAGCGGAATAGACGGGAGTGCCTACGAGCAGTACTTC.

The rearrangement joins TRBV20-1 to TRBJ2-5; 7 nucleotides agree with TRBD2. This CDR3 region has 17 residues. CDR1 is DFQATT, CDR2 SNEGSKA, per germline (reference sequence). After removal of 6 bases from V and 4 bases from J, the junction contained 20 bases not matched to a gene. The chain's CDR3 is CSARRGDGGRSRETQYF. The CDR3 DNA reads as TGCAGTGCGAGGCGAGGGGATGGCGGGAGATCGAGAGAGACCCAGTACTTC.

V and J are TRBV6-1 and TRBJ2-7; the match to TRBD2 covers 12 bases. Germline CDR1 MNHNS, CDR2 SASEGT. The J segment lost 3 bases and the V segment lost 5 bases, leaving 11 bases of the junction unmatched. This CDR3 is 17 amino acids long. CDR3 residues: CASSPSGRGGWYYEQYF. Here the CDR3 DNA reads TGTGCCAGCAGTCCTAGCGGGAGGGGGGGGTGGTACTACGAGCAGTACTTC.

The V gene is TRBV6-5, the J gene TRBJ1-2; D ambiguous. CDR1 and CDR2 (germline): MNHEY, SVGAGI. V was clipped by 2 bases and J by 7 bases, with 2 bases between them. CDR3 length: 10 amino acids. Here the CDR3 DNA reads TGTGCCAGCAGTTACGGTGGCTACACCTTC. Residues: CASSYGGYTF.

V gene TRBV6-1 combines with J gene TRBJ2-1; D remains unclear. The V gene lost 6 bases and the J gene lost 8 bases, with 20 bases spanning the gap. Germline loops: CDR1 MNHNS, CDR2 SASEGT. The CDR3 loop spans 15 amino acids. Here the CDR3 DNA reads TGTGCCAGCAGACCTCATTCTAAACGTCTACATGAGCAGTTCTTC. It translates to CASRPHSKRLHEQFF.

On this clonotype itself: Sequence at one end of the junction differs from germline and may be a read error. V usage is TRBV20-1 and J usage is TRBJ1-1, with 7 nucleotides matching TRBD1. The CDR3 covers 17 residues. In germline, CDR1 is DFQATT, CDR2 SNEGSKA (reference sequence). CDR3 loop: CSARMTRGAPSNAEAFF. The CDR3 DNA reads TGCAGTGCTAGAATGACCAGGGGGGCCCCGTCGAACGCTGAAGCTTTCTTT.

This clonotype was seen a handful of times. CDR3 nucleotides: TGTGCCACCAGCAGAGGAACAACAGGGTTCGCTGAAGCTTTCTTT. It encodes CATSRGTTGFAEAFF. V usage is TRBV15 and J usage is TRBJ1-1, with D tentatively TRBD1 (6 bases). This CDR3 is built from 15 residues. Germline V gene data show CDR1 as LNHNV and CDR2 as YYDKDF (reference sequence). The germline V and J ends were trimmed by 1 base and 6 bases, with 15 bases remaining between them.

This clonotype was detected only once. Relative to the germline gene, one junction end is altered; a read error may explain this. The genes are TRBV7-7 and TRBJ2-5; 7 bases agree with TRBD1. The CDR3 runs 14 residues. Germline V lookup: CDR1 SSHAT, CDR2 FNYEAQ (reference sequence). This CDR3 reads CASNSGGTGETQYF. In nucleotides, the CDR3 is TGTGCTAGCAACTCAGGGGGAACTGGGGAGACCCAGTACTTC.